These T cell receptor beta chains were read from a single sample in a study of T cells in localized non-small cell lung cancer. Only in-frame clones appear in the TCRdb table, and some are missing; sequencing was by immunoSEQ multiplex PCR. The sample shows about 12,000 clones, 65% to 85% of them seen only once. The source material was peripheral blood, sampled before any cancer treatment. These receptors were obtained from a male donor older than 55 with stage I lung adenocarcinoma. Each CDR3 is given without its conserved first and last residue. The D gene is left open where the match is weak.

V gene	D gene	J gene	CDR3 protein
TRBV5-1	TRBD2	TRBJ2-3	ASSYGTSGRQDTQY
TRBV5-1	NA	TRBJ1-1	ASSFIDNTEAF
TRBV4-1	NA	TRBJ1-3	ASSPPLGTIY
TRBV19	NA	TRBJ1-2	ASKAGAWGNRGPGYT
TRBV5-5	NA	TRBJ2-2	ASSLEWNTGELF
TRBV4-1	NA	TRBJ2-7	ASSPRSGLREQY
TRBV11-1	NA	TRBJ2-1	ASSPESTPNEQF
TRBV6-5	TRBD2	TRBJ2-7	ASSYQGLGYEQY
TRBV18	NA	TRBJ2-2	ASSLQGRTGELF
TRBV7-8	TRBD1	TRBJ1-2	ASSPTGTALILGGYT
TRBV13	NA	TRBJ1-6	ASSLWETGSPLH
TRBV18	NA	TRBJ1-2	ASSPPLSRDYGYT
TRBV5-1	NA	TRBJ2-5	ASSLGGREETQY
TRBV4-2	NA	TRBJ1-1	ASSQNTEAF
TRBV5-4	TRBD2	TRBJ2-1	ASREREDSNEQF
TRBV16	TRBD2	TRBJ2-7	ASSQTFREGQY
TRBV9	NA	TRBJ2-5	ASSAGSAGGVGETQY
TRBV14	NA	TRBJ1-1	ASSPKRTSSVEAF
TRBV9	NA	TRBJ2-2	ASDPGPNTGELF
TRBV6-5	NA	TRBJ2-1	ASSYLAISGEQF
TRBV5-4	NA	TRBJ2-2	ASSLKTGRSGELF
TRBV19	NA	TRBJ1-3	ASSNNAGNTIY
TRBV9	NA	TRBJ1-1	ASSSRDTITNTEAF
TRBV7-9	TRBD1	TRBJ2-7	ASRTEGQGHEQY
TRBV28	NA	TRBJ2-7	ASSLGPHVYEQY
TRBV9	NA	TRBJ1-3	ASSARGESSGNTIY
TRBV15	TRBD2	TRBJ2-3	ATSRPLAGGTDTQY
TRBV19	NA	TRBJ1-2	ASSIVNDRGYT
TRBV2	NA	TRBJ2-1	ASSASGSSYNEQF
TRBV28	NA	TRBJ2-5	ASSKGLLETQY
TRBV29-1	NA	TRBJ2-1	SVGRTPASNEQF
TRBV6-6	NA	TRBJ2-5	ASSYRDMEETQY
TRBV5-6	TRBD2	TRBJ2-1	ASSFFVTSGPDWQF
TRBV29-1	NA	TRBJ1-1	SVDVVTEAF
TRBV5-1	NA	TRBJ1-3	ASSLVAESGNTIY
TRBV18	NA	TRBJ2-7	ASSQGEGIYEQY
TRBV19	TRBD2	TRBJ2-1	ASSTGTSRYNEQF
TRBV18	TRBD1	TRBJ1-2	ASSPSLTPGTGDGYT
TRBV4-1	NA	TRBJ2-6	ASSQVQSGSGANVLT